The 14 T cell receptor beta chains given below trace back to one sample, sequenced in a study of T cell repertoires in cytomegalovirus infection. TCRdb ran MiXCR on the reads and lists one entry per CDR3 protein. The table shows 630,000 or so distinct CDR3 sequences, with 20% to 30% occurring only once. Sequencing was done on a sample of CD8+ T cells from PBMCs. The receptors originated from a human donor in good health (CMV status not recorded). Some clones in this sample may be carry-over from other donors' samples.

This rearrangement joins TRBV2 to TRBJ2-1, with D possibly called TRBD1 or TRBD2 (7 bases each). Germline CDR1 and CDR2: SNHLY and FYNNEI. This CDR3 is built from 15 residues. V lost 10 bases and J lost 1, with 17 bases in between. CDR3 DNA: TGTGCCACCCACCAGGGGGGGCGGTCCTACAATGAGCAGTTCTTC. This gives the protein CATHQGGRSYNEQFF. Using reference TRBV2 and TRBJ2-1 for the parts outside the CDR3, the full variable domain is EPEVTQTPSHQVTQMGQEVILRCVPISNHLYFYWYRQILGQKVEFLVSFYNNEISEKSEIFDDQFSVERPDGSNFTLKIRSTKLEDSAMYFCATHQGGRSYNEQFFGPGTRLTVL.

There are a few counts of this clonotype. The chain has TRBV6-5 and TRBJ2-1; D not certain. The CDR3 totals 13 residues. Per the germline V gene, CDR1 is MNHEY and CDR2 is SVGAGI. The ends were cut back, 5 bases at V and 7 bases at J, with 12 bases in the middle. In DNA, the CDR3 is TGTGCCAGCAGTCGCTCAGGTGTAAATGAGCAGTTCTTC. It specifies CASSRSGVNEQFF.

The sample holds many counts of this clonotype. This chain links TRBV7-2 with TRBJ2-1, with D perhaps matching TRBD1 or TRBD2 (7 bases each). The CDR3 runs 15 residues. The V end lost 10 bases, the J end lost 3 bases, and 19 bases lay between the germline ends. Germline V lookup: CDR1 SGHTA, CDR2 FQGNSA. CDR3: CATSPGGASYNEQFF. The CDR3 nucleotides read TGTGCCACCTCCCCAGGGGGGGCCAGCTACAATGAGCAGTTCTTC.

This clonotype has only a few counts. The chain couples TRBV29-1 to TRBJ1-2, with unresolved D. The CDR3 is 11 amino acids. Germline CDR1 SQVTM, CDR2 ANQGSEA. Trimming stripped 4 bases from V and 6 bases from J, with 9 bases between. CDR3 region: CSVVASNGYTF. CDR3 in DNA: TGCAGCGTTGTCGCCTCCAATGGCTACACCTTC. The full variable domain, rest sourced from reference TRBV29-1 and TRBJ1-2, is SAVISQKPSRDICQRGTSLTIQCQVDSQVTMMFWYRQQPGQSLTLIATANQGSEATYESGFVIDKFPISRPNLTFSTLTVSNMSPEDSSIYLCSVVASNGYTFGSGTRLTVV.

The sample holds many counts of this clonotype. The V and J genes are TRBV7-6 and TRBJ2-7, with D uncertain. This CDR3 has 14 residues. The V and J ends lost 0 bases and 0 bases respectively, with 6 bases between them. CDR1 and CDR2 (germline): SGHVS, FNYEAQ. CDR3 DNA sequence: TGTGCCAGCAGCTTAGCAGGCGACTCCTACGAGCAGTACGTC. It yields the protein CASSLAGDSYEQYV.

This clonotype was counted only a few times. The chain employs TRBV4-1 and TRBJ1-5, with D possibly TRBD1 on 6 matching bases. The V gene's germline CDR1 is MGHRA and CDR2 YSYEKL. The CDR3 contains 15 residues. Trimming pared 1 base from V and 7 bases from J, leaving 14 bases between. The CDR3 reads CASSQVSRGNQPQHF. In nucleotides, the CDR3 is TGCGCCAGCAGCCAAGTTTCCAGGGGAAACCAGCCCCAGCATTTT.

The chain joins TRBV7-3 to TRBJ2-1; tentative D call: TRBD1 (6 bases). The V gene lost 5 bases and the J gene lost 0 bases, with 11 bases spanning the gap. Germline CDR1 SGHTA, CDR2 FQGTGA. This CDR3 has 15 residues. Here the CDR3 DNA reads TGTGCCAGCAGCCGGGACATCAGCTCCTACAATGAGCAGTTCTTC. Protein product: CASSRDISSYNEQFF.

This clonotype was picked up a small number of times. V gene TRBV7-9 combines with J gene TRBJ2-5; no definite D call. Deletions cut 5 bases from V and 6 bases from J, with 10 bases between. The CDR3 runs 12 residues. Germline V gene lookup returns CDR1 SEHNR and CDR2 FQNEAQ (reference sequence). As DNA, the CDR3 is TGTGCCAGCAGCGGGAACCTTAAGACCCAGTACTTC. Translating gives CASSGNLKTQYF.

This chain uses TRBV10-3 with TRBJ2-1, with 10 bases identical to TRBD1. Germline CDR1 reads ENHRY; CDR2 reads SYGVKD. V trimming: 0 bases; J trimming: 3 bases; junction bases outside the gene matches: 2. CDR3 size: 16 residues. The DNA for the CDR3 is TGTGCCATCAGTGAGTCGACAGGGGGCGTCTACAATGAGCAGTTCTTC. It codes for CAISESTGGVYNEQFF.

This clonotype has a count of ten or more. CDR3 loop: CASSVTSGANTGELFF. CDR3 coding DNA: TGTGCCAGCAGTGTGACTAGCGGGGCGAACACCGGGGAGCTGTTTTTT. The rearrangement joins TRBV25-1 to TRBJ2-2; TRBD2 matches at 11 bases. Per the germline V gene, CDR1 is MGHDK and CDR2 is SYGVNS. V dropped 4 bases and J dropped 0; count of bases not matched to a gene: 1. The CDR3 totals 16 residues.

The table lists this clonotype with many counts. The chain links TRBV10-3 to TRBJ1-5, with no clear D. There are 16 residues in the CDR3. Germline lookup yields CDR1 ENHRY and CDR2 SYGVKD. Trimming pared 2 bases from V and 0 bases from J, leaving 11 bases between. DNA for the CDR3: TGTGCCATCAGTGAGGGACGGCGGTATAGCAATCAGCCCCAGCATTTT. Amino acid sequence: CAISEGRRYSNQPQHF.

This clonotype appeared many times. The rearrangement links TRBV28 to TRBJ2-5; D gene ambiguous. The germline gives CDR1 MDHEN, CDR2 SYDVKM. The CDR3 extends over 14 amino acids. Trimming removed 2 bases from V and 2 bases from J, with 9 bases in between. The CDR3 spells CASSLREMQETQYF. The CDR3 coding sequence is TGTGCCAGCAGTTTACGAGAAATGCAAGAGACCCAGTACTTC. The full variable domain, its missing parts supplied by reference TRBV28 and TRBJ2-5, is DVKVTQSSRYLVKRTGEKVFLECVQDMDHENMFWYRQDPGLGLRLIYFSYDVKMKEKGDIPEGYSVSREKKERFSLILESASTNQTSMYLCASSLREMQETQYFGPGTRLLVL.

The J gene is TRBJ1-5, the V gene TRBV6-2 or TRBV6-3, with D perhaps matching TRBD1 (6 bases). The germline V gene has CDR1 MNHEY and CDR2 SVGEGT. Trimming shortened V by 4 bases and J by 7 bases, and 11 bases separated the two germline ends. The length of the CDR3 is 13 residues. CDR3 nucleotide sequence: TGTGCCAGCAGTTCGGGGGGCTGGCAGCCCCAGCATTTT. This gives the protein CASSSGGWQPQHF.

The sample holds many counts of this clonotype. This chain uses TRBV14 with TRBJ2-7; D is unclear. The CDR3 contains 14 residues. Germline-derived CDR1 and CDR2 are SGHDN and FVKESK. Trimming pared 1 base from V and 3 bases from J, leaving 10 bases between. The CDR3 DNA sequence: TGTGCCAGCAGCCAAGCCGGATCTTTCTACGAGCAGTACTTC. Translated, it gives CASSQAGSFYEQYF.